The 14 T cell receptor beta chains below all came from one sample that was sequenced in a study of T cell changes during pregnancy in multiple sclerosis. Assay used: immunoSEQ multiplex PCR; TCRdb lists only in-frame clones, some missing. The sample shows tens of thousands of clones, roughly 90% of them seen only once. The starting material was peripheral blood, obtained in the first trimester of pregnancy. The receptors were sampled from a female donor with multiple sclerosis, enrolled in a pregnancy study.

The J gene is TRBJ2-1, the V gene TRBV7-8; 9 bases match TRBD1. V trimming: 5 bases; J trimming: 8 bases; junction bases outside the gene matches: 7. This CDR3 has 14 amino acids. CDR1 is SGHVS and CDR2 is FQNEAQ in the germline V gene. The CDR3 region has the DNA TGTGCCAGCAGCGGGATGGACAGGGGCGATGAGCAGTTCTTC. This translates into CASSGMDRGDEQFF.

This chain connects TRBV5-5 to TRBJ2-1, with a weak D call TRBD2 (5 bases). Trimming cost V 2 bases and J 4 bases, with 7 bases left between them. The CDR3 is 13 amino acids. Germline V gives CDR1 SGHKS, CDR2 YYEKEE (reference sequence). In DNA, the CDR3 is TGTGCCAGCAGCTTACTAGTTTACAATGAGCAGTTCTTC. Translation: CASSLLVYNEQFF.

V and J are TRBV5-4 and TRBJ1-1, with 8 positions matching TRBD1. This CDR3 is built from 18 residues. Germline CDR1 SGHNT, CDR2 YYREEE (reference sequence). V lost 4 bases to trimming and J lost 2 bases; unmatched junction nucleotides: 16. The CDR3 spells CASSSGQGAPQLNTEAFF. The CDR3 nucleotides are TGTGCCAGCAGCAGCGGACAGGGCGCACCCCAATTAAACACTGAAGCTTTCTTT.

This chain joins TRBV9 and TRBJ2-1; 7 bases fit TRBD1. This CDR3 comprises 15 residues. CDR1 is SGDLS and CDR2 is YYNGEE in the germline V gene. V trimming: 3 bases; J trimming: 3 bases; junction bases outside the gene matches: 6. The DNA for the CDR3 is TGTGCCAGCAGCGCGACCCGGGACAGCTACAATGAGCAGTTCTTC. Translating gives CASSATRDSYNEQFF.

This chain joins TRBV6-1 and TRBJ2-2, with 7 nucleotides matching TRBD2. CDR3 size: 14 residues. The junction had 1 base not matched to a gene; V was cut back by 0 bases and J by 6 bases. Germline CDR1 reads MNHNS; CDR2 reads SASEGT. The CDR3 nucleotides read TGTGCCAGCAGTGAAGCGGGAGGGCCCGGGGAGCTGTTTTTT. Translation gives CASSEAGGPGELFF.

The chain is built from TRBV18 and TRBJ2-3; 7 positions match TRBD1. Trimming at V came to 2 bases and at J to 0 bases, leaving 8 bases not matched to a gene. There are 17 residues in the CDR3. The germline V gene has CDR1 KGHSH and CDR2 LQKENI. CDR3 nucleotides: TGTGCCAGCTCACCATTCCGACAGGGTGGGAGCACAGATACGCAGTATTTT. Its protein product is CASSPFRQGGSTDTQYF.

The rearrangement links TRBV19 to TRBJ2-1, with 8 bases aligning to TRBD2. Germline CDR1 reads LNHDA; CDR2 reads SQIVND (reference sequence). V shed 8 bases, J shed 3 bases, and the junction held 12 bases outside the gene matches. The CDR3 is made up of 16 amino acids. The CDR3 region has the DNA TGTGCCAGTCGCCCGGGTACTAGCGGAATCTACAATGAGCAGTTCTTC. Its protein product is CASRPGTSGIYNEQFF.

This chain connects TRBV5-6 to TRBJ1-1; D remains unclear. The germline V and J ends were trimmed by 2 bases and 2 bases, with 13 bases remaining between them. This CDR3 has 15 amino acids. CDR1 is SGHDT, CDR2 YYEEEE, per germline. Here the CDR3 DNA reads TGTGCCAGCAGCTTATTTACCCCAGGCAACACTGAAGCTTTCTTT. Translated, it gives CASSLFTPGNTEAFF. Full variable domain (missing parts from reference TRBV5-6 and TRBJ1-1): DAGVTQSPTHLIKTRGQQVTLRCSPKSGHDTVSWYQQALGQGPQFIFQYYEEEERQRGNFPDRFSGHQFPNYSSELNVNALLLGDSALYLCASSLFTPGNTEAFFGQGTRLTVV.

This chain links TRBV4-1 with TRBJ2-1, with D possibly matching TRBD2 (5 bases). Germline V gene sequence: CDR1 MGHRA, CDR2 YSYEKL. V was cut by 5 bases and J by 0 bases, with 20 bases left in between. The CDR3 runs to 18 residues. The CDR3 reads CASSAQPRTLSSYNEQFF. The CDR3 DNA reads TGCGCCAGCAGCGCCCAGCCTCGGACTCTGAGCTCCTACAATGAGCAGTTCTTC.

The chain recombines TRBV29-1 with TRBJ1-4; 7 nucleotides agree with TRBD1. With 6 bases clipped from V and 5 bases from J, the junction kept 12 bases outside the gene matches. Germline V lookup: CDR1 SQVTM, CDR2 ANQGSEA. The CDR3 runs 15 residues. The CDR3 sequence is CSVSLVGQVNEKLFF. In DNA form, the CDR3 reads TGCAGCGTCTCCTTGGTAGGACAGGTCAATGAAAAACTGTTTTTT.

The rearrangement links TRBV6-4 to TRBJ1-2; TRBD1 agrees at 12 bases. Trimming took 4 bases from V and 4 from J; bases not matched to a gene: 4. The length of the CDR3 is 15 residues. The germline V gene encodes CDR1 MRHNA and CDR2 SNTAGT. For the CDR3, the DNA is TGTGCCAGCAGTGCAGGGACAGGGGGCTTCTATGGCTACACCTTC. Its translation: CASSAGTGGFYGYTF.

The CDR3 loop is CASSLSLGQYF. The CDR3 DNA reads as TGTGCCAGCAGCTTATCTCTAGGGCAGTATTTT. The V call is TRBV7-9, the J call TRBJ2-3; D not certain. The CDR3 consists of 11 residues. Germline V gene sequence: CDR1 SEHNR, CDR2 FQNEAQ (reference sequence). The V and J ends lost 2 bases and 11 bases respectively, with 8 bases between them.

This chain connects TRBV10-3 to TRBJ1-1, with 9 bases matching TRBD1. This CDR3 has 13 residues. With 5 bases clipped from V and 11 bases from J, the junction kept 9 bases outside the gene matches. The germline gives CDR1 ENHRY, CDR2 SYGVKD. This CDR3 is CAISSSDRGTAFF. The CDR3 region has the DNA TGTGCCATCAGTTCGTCGGACAGGGGAACGGCTTTCTTT.

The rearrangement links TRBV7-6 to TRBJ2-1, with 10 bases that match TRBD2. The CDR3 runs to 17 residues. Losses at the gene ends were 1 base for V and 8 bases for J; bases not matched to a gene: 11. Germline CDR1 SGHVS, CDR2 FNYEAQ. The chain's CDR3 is CASSLVIASGSRDEQFF. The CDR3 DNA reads TGTGCCAGCAGCTTAGTAATTGCTAGCGGGAGTAGAGATGAGCAGTTCTTC.